The 4 T cell receptor beta chains below were found in one sample sequenced in a study of shared clonotypes between healthy human individuals. TCRdb keeps only in-frame clones here, not all; method: immunoSEQ multiplex PCR. The profile shows 2 million to 2.5 million clones, about 92% of them singletons. The sample taken for sequencing was naive CD4+ T cells from PBMCs. Subset of the sample: CD45RA+ positively selected. The receptors stem from a young man in good health. Some clones in this sample may be carry-over from other donors' samples.

This clone showed up just a few times. This sample also contains other DNA sequences that code for the same CDR3. The chain joins TRBV28 to TRBJ1-2; D possibly corresponds to TRBD1 (6 bases). The CDR3 length is 14 residues. V lost 2 bases and J 4 bases, leaving 11 bases between the germline ends. Germline lookup yields CDR1 MDHEN and CDR2 SYDVKM. The CDR3 here is CASSLGGVSYGYTF. CDR3 sequence (DNA): TGTGCCAGCAGTTTAGGGGGCGTAAGCTATGGCTACACCTTC.

For this clone: Other DNA variants within this sample encode the same CDR3. J is TRBJ2-2 and V is TRBV4-1; D remains unclear. The CDR3 length is 14 residues. V dropped 1 base and J dropped 1 base, with 4 bases sitting between them. Germline assignment: CDR1 MGHRA and CDR2 YSYEKL. Here the CDR3 DNA reads TGCGCCAGCAGCCAAGTCGGGAACACCGGGGAGCTGTTTTTT. It codes for CASSQVGNTGELFF.

The chain combines TRBV6-1 with TRBJ2-5, with D possibly being TRBD1 (6 bases). CDR3 length: 15 amino acids. V lost 7 bases and J lost 0, with 15 bases in between. The germline CDR1 and CDR2 sequences are MNHNS and SASEGT. CDR3: CASTFGGGYQETQYF. The CDR3 DNA sequence: TGTGCCAGCACTTTTGGGGGCGGATACCAAGAGACCCAGTACTTC.

The V and J genes are TRBV29-1 and TRBJ2-2; D uncertain. CDR3 size: 13 residues. CDR1 is SQVTM and CDR2 is ANQGSEA in the germline V gene. V was shortened by 5 bases and J by 0 bases, with 7 bases between the two germline ends. Here the CDR3 reads CSVTSANTGELFF. The CDR3 nucleotides are TGCAGCGTTACAAGCGCGAACACCGGGGAGCTGTTTTTT.